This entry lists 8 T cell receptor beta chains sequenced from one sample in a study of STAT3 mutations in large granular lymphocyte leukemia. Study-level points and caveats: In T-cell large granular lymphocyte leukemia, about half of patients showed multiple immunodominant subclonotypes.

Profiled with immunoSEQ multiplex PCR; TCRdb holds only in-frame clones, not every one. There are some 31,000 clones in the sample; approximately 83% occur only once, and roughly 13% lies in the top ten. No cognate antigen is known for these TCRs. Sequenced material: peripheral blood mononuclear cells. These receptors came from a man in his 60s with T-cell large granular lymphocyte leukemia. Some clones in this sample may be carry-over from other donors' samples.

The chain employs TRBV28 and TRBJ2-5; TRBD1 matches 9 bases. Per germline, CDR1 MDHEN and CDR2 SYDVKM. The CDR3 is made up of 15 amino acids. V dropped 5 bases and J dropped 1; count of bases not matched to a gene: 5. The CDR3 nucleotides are TGTGCCAGCAGTATCCCGGGACAGGGCCAAGAGACCCAGTACTTC. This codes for CASSIPGQGQETQYF.

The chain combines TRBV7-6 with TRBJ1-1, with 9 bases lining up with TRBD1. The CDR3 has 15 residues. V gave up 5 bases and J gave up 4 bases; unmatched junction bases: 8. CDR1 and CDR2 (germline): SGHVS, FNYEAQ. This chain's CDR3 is CASSPTGGVGTEAFF. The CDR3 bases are TGTGCCAGCAGCCCTACAGGGGGCGTTGGCACTGAAGCTTTCTTT.

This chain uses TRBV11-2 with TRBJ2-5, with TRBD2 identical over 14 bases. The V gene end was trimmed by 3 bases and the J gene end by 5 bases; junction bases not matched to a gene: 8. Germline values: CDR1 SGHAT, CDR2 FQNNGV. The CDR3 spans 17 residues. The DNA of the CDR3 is TGTGCCAGCAGCTTGACCCGGGGACTAGCGGGAGTGGAGACCCAGTACTTC. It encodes CASSLTRGLAGVETQYF. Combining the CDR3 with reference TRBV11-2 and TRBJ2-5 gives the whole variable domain EAGVAQSPRYKIIEKRQSVAFWCNPISGHATLYWYQQILGQGPKLLIQFQNNGVVDDSQLPKDRFSAERLKGVDSTLKIQPAKLEDSAVYLCASSLTRGLAGVETQYFGPGTRLLVL.

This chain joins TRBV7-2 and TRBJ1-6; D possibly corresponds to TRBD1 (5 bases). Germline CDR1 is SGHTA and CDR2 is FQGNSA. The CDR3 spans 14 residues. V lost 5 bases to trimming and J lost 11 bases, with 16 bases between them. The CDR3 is CASSAGTRDPPLHF. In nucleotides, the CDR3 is TGTGCCAGCAGCGCCGGGACCCGAGATCCACCCCTCCACTTT.

The CDR3 here is CASNPLPDYEQYF. The CDR3 coding sequence is TGTGCCAGCAATCCCCTTCCCGACTACGAGCAGTACTTC. This sequence joins TRBV6-6 and TRBJ2-7; D gene uncertain. The ends were cut back, 7 bases at V and 3 bases at J, with 13 bases in the middle. The germline V gene has CDR1 MNHNY and CDR2 SVGAGI (reference sequence). The CDR3 consists of 13 residues.

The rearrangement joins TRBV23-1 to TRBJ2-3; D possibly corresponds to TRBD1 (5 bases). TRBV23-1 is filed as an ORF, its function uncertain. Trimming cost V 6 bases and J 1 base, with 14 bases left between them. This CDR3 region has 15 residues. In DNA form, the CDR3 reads TGCGCCAGCAGCCCCCCAGGGATAGGCACAGATACGCAGTATTTT. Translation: CASSPPGIGTDTQYF.

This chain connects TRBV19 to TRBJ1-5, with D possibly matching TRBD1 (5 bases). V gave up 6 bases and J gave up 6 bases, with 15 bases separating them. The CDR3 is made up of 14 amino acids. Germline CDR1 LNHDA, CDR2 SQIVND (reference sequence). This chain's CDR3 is CASSIPGRRQPQHF. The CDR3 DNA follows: TGTGCCAGTAGCATCCCAGGGAGGCGTCAGCCCCAGCATTTT.

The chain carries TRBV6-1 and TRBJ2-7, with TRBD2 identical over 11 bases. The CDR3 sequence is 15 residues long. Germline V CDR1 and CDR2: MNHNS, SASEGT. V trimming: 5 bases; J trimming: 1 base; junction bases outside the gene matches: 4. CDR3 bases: TGTGCCAGCAGTCAGACTAGCGGGGCGTCCTACGAGCAGTACTTC. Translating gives CASSQTSGASYEQYF.